Listed below are T cell receptor beta chains from one sample, sequenced in a study of cytomegalovirus exposure and HLA in healthy donors. Using immunoSEQ multiplex PCR, the repertoire was profiled, and TCRdb retains in-frame clones only, with some absent. Of 100,000 to 120,000 clones listed, approximately 72% are singletons. Sequencing was carried out using PBMCs. The source is a man younger than 40 in good health and CMV-seronegative. The CDR3 runs from the conserved cysteine through the conserved F or W. A D gene is named only where the DNA matches it firmly. Not every row has a clone size; where given, it reads once, few, many or a size class.

CDR3: CASSPNVGSSYNEQFF
DNA: TGCGCCAGCAGCCCGAACGTTGGGAGCTCCTACAATGAGCAGTTCTTC
J: TRBJ2-1
V: TRBV5-1
D: NA
size: NA

CDR3: CASTLAANTGELFF
DNA: TGTGCCAGCACACTAGCGGCCAACACCGGGGAGCTGTTTTTT
J: TRBJ2-2
V: TRBV7-2
D: TRBD2
size: NA

CDR3: CASSESGWEKLFF
DNA: TGTGCCAGCAGTGAAAGCGGTTGGGAAAAACTGTTTTTT
J: TRBJ1-4
V: TRBV25-1
D: NA
size: NA

CDR3: CASSIASGRGETQYF
DNA: TGTGCCAGTAGTATAGCTAGCGGGAGAGGCGAGACCCAGTACTTC
J: TRBJ2-5
V: TRBV19
D: TRBD2
size: NA

CDR3: CASSPPRDSEPADTQYF
DNA: TGTGCCAGCTCACCCCCCCGAGACAGCGAACCCGCAGATACGCAGTATTTT
J: TRBJ2-3
V: TRBV18
D: NA
size: NA

CDR3: CASTAGRTGNQPQHF
DNA: TGTGCCAGCACCGCAGGGAGGACGGGCAATCAGCCCCAGCATTTT
J: TRBJ1-5
V: TRBV6-1
D: NA
size: NA

CDR3: CASSPGLALRQETQYF
DNA: TGTGCCAGCAGCCCCGGACTAGCGCTGCGGCAAGAGACCCAGTACTTC
J: TRBJ2-5
V: TRBV11-2
D: TRBD2
size: once

CDR3: CATGLVYEQYF
DNA: TGTGCCACGGGACTAGTCTACGAGCAGTACTTC
J: TRBJ2-7
V: TRBV6-5
D: TRBD2
size: NA

CDR3: CAINDPASGGTRSSYEQYF
DNA: TGTGCCATCAACGACCCGGCTAGCGGGGGGACCAGGAGCTCCTACGAGCAGTACTTC
J: TRBJ2-7
V: TRBV10-3
D: TRBD2
size: NA

CDR3: CASSLTVTGNTIYF
DNA: TGTGCCAGCAGCTTGACAGTAACTGGAAACACCATATATTTT
J: TRBJ1-3
V: TRBV28
D: NA
size: NA

CDR3: CASSLWQGRGQPQHF
DNA: TGTGCCAGCAGTTTGTGGCAGGGAAGAGGTCAGCCCCAGCATTTT
J: TRBJ1-5
V: TRBV28
D: NA
size: NA

CDR3: CASSFGTDTQYF
DNA: TGCGCCAGCAGCTTCGGTACAGATACGCAGTATTTT
J: TRBJ2-3
V: TRBV5-1
D: NA
size: once

CDR3: CAWAQGLVYEQYF
DNA: TGTGCCTGGGCCCAGGGACTAGTCTACGAGCAGTACTTC
J: TRBJ2-7
V: TRBV30
D: TRBD2
size: few

CDR3: CASSLAVGGGTRETQYF
DNA: TGCGCCAGCAGCTTGGCCGTTGGGGGGGGCACCCGGGAGACCCAGTACTTC
J: TRBJ2-5
V: TRBV5-1
D: NA
size: NA

CDR3: CASSVGANYGYTF
DNA: TGTGCCAGCAGCGTGGGGGCCAACTATGGCTACACCTTC
J: TRBJ1-2
V: TRBV9
D: NA
size: once

CDR3: CASSEYRQGGDTQYF
DNA: TGTGCCAGCAGTGAATACAGACAGGGCGGAGATACGCAGTATTTT
J: TRBJ2-3
V: TRBV25-1
D: TRBD1
size: once

CDR3: CAISDFEETQYF
DNA: TGTGCCATCAGTGACTTCGAAGAGACCCAGTACTTC
J: TRBJ2-5
V: TRBV10-3
D: NA
size: NA

CDR3: CASSVNRGLSYNEQFF
DNA: TGTGCCAGCAGTGTTAATAGGGGGCTTTCCTACAATGAGCAGTTCTTC
J: TRBJ2-1
V: TRBV2
D: TRBD1
size: once

CDR3: CASSETTRGAFF
DNA: TGCGCCAGCAGTGAGACGACCAGAGGGGCTTTCTTT
J: TRBJ1-1
V: TRBV10-1
D: NA
size: NA

CDR3: CASSVAGGLAFF
DNA: TGCGCCAGCAGCGTGGCGGGGGGACTGGCTTTCTTT
J: TRBJ1-1
V: TRBV5-1
D: NA
size: NA

CDR3: CASSRGSTDTQYF
DNA: TGCGCCAGCAGCCGAGGGTCTACAGATACGCAGTATTTT
J: TRBJ2-3
V: TRBV5-1
D: NA
size: NA

CDR3: CSVEKGGYGYTF
DNA: TGCAGCGTTGAGAAGGGAGGTTATGGCTACACCTTC
J: TRBJ1-2
V: TRBV29-1
D: NA
size: NA

CDR3: CASSTQHLFGELFF
DNA: TGTGCCAGCAGCACCCAACACCTTTTCGGGGAGCTGTTTTTT
J: TRBJ2-2
V: TRBV7-3
D: NA
size: NA

CDR3: CASRPGTGGYNEQFF
DNA: TGTGCCAGCAGACCCGGGACAGGGGGCTACAATGAGCAGTTCTTC
J: TRBJ2-1
V: TRBV5-4
D: TRBD1
size: NA

CDR3: CASSTGTGGVETQYF
DNA: TGTGCCAGTAGTACCGGGACAGGGGGCGTCGAGACCCAGTACTTC
J: TRBJ2-5
V: TRBV19
D: TRBD1
size: NA

CDR3: CASSLSRVQNTEAFF
DNA: TGTGCCAGCAGCTTGTCCCGGGTCCAGAACACTGAAGCTTTCTTT
J: TRBJ1-1
V: TRBV11-2
D: NA
size: NA

CDR3: CASSSGTDTEAFF
DNA: TGTGCCAGCAGCTCCGGGACAGACACTGAAGCTTTCTTT
J: TRBJ1-1
V: TRBV6-1
D: TRBD1
size: once

CDR3: CASSHDRAPEAQYF
DNA: TGTGCCAGCAGTCACGACAGGGCCCCCGAGGCCCAGTACTTC
J: TRBJ2-5
V: TRBV7-9
D: TRBD1
size: NA

CDR3: CASHPPGLAGPVYEQYF
DNA: TGTGCCAGCCACCCCCCGGGACTAGCGGGCCCAGTCTACGAGCAGTACTTC
J: TRBJ2-7
V: TRBV28
D: TRBD2
size: NA

CDR3: CASSYPRPGETQYF
DNA: TGTGCCAGCAGCTACCCCAGGCCAGGAGAGACCCAGTACTTC
J: TRBJ2-5
V: TRBV7-6
D: NA
size: NA

CDR3: CASSLLSVRTSGINEQFF
DNA: TGTGCCAGCAGCTTACTCTCAGTCCGGACTAGCGGAATCAATGAGCAGTTCTTC
J: TRBJ2-1
V: TRBV7-9
D: TRBD2
size: NA

CDR3: CASSQDTGGAKNIQYF
DNA: TGCGCCAGCAGCCAAGATACGGGGGGAGCCAAAAACATTCAGTACTTC
J: TRBJ2-4
V: TRBV4-3
D: TRBD2
size: NA

CDR3: CASSTTGTANEQFF
DNA: TGTGCCAGCAGCACAACCGGGACAGCAAATGAGCAGTTCTTC
J: TRBJ2-1
V: TRBV5-4
D: TRBD1
size: NA

CDR3: CASSEAPRTGEKLFF
DNA: TGTGCCAGCAGTGAAGCGCCCAGGACAGGGGAAAAACTGTTTTTT
J: TRBJ1-4
V: TRBV2
D: TRBD1
size: few

CDR3: CSVPSGGLTDTQYF
DNA: TGCAGCGTTCCTAGCGGGGGCCTCACAGATACGCAGTATTTT
J: TRBJ2-3
V: TRBV29-1
D: TRBD2
size: NA

CDR3: CASTRQFSDTQYF
DNA: TGTGCCAGCACCAGGCAGTTTTCAGATACGCAGTATTTT
J: TRBJ2-3
V: TRBV28
D: NA
size: NA

CDR3: CASSYSRQGGYTIYF
DNA: TGTGCCAGCAGTTACTCGAGGCAGGGGGGATACACCATATATTTT
J: TRBJ1-3
V: TRBV6-5
D: TRBD1
size: NA

CDR3: CASSLASLNTEAFF
DNA: TGTGCCAGCAGCTTAGCCAGTCTGAACACTGAAGCTTTCTTT
J: TRBJ1-1
V: TRBV7-9
D: NA
size: NA

CDR3: CSVVTGGIQTLYEQYF
DNA: TGCAGCGTTGTCACCGGAGGGATACAGACCCTCTACGAGCAGTACTTC
J: TRBJ2-7
V: TRBV29-1
D: NA
size: NA

CDR3: CASSFTGTGGYGYTF
DNA: TGTGCCAGTAGTTTTACCGGGACAGGGGGCTATGGCTACACCTTC
J: TRBJ1-2
V: TRBV19
D: TRBD1
size: NA

CDR3: CASSSTGDGYTF
DNA: TGTGCCAGCAGTTCGACAGGGGATGGCTACACCTTC
J: TRBJ1-2
V: TRBV6-5
D: TRBD1
size: NA

CDR3: CASSEGDGAFYEQYF
DNA: TGTGCCAGCAGTGAGGGGGACGGAGCCTTCTACGAGCAGTACTTC
J: TRBJ2-7
V: TRBV7-7
D: NA
size: NA

CDR3: CASRLGQATYQPQHF
DNA: TGTGCCAGCAGACTAGGACAGGCCACATATCAGCCCCAGCATTTT
J: TRBJ1-5
V: TRBV2
D: TRBD1
size: NA

CDR3: CASSPDDRGPLLGELFF
DNA: TGTGCCAGCTCACCCGACGACAGGGGGCCACTCCTCGGGGAGCTGTTTTTT
J: TRBJ2-2
V: TRBV18
D: TRBD1
size: NA

CDR3: CASSSASGRAGEQYF
DNA: TGTGCCAGCAGCTCCGCTAGCGGGAGGGCCGGTGAGCAGTACTTC
J: TRBJ2-7
V: TRBV5-4
D: TRBD2
size: few

CDR3: CASSLWQGSTLRGTQYF
DNA: TGCGCCAGCAGCTTGTGGCAGGGGAGTACTCTAAGGGGGACCCAGTACTTC
J: TRBJ2-5
V: TRBV5-1
D: NA
size: NA

CDR3: CASSFRGPGDHISLGQFF
DNA: TGTGCCAGCAGCTTCCGGGGTCCGGGGGACCATATAAGCCTTGGGCAGTTCTTC
J: TRBJ2-1
V: TRBV7-4
D: NA
size: NA

CDR3: CATSRGSGGDSRNIQYF
DNA: TGTGCCACCAGCAGAGGCTCCGGTGGGGACAGCAGAAACATTCAGTACTTC
J: TRBJ2-4
V: TRBV15
D: TRBD1
size: NA

CDR3: CASSRQGVEQYF
DNA: TGTGCCAGCAGCAGACAGGGGGTCGAGCAGTACTTC
J: TRBJ2-7
V: TRBV7-9
D: TRBD1
size: NA

CDR3: CASSRGPGELFF
DNA: TGTGCCAGCAGTCGGGGTCCCGGGGAGCTGTTTTTT
J: TRBJ2-2
V: TRBV28
D: NA
size: NA

CDR3: CASSPRTALPGEQYF
DNA: TGTGCCAGCAGCCCTCGGACGGCTCTTCCGGGGGAGCAGTACTTC
J: TRBJ2-7
V: TRBV7-9
D: NA
size: once

CDR3: CASSYRGMNTEAFF
DNA: TGTGCCAGCAGTTACAGGGGAATGAACACTGAAGCTTTCTTT
J: TRBJ1-1
V: TRBV6-5
D: NA
size: NA

CDR3: CSVVKGQTNTGELFF
DNA: TGCAGCGTTGTGAAGGGACAGACGAACACCGGGGAGCTGTTTTTT
J: TRBJ2-2
V: TRBV29-1
D: TRBD1
size: NA

CDR3: CASSATGLGEQYF
DNA: TGTGCCAGCAGCGCGACAGGGCTGGGCGAGCAGTACTTC
J: TRBJ2-7
V: TRBV7-6
D: TRBD1
size: NA

CDR3: CASNETSSGYEQYF
DNA: TGTGCCAGCAACGAGACTAGTAGCGGCTACGAGCAGTACTTC
J: TRBJ2-7
V: TRBV21-1
D: NA
size: NA

CDR3: CASSLAGGPDVGELFF
DNA: TGCGCCAGCTCACTAGCGGGAGGGCCCGATGTCGGGGAGCTGTTTTTT
J: TRBJ2-2
V: TRBV5-1
D: TRBD2
size: NA

CDR3: CASSLGQGVNEQFF
DNA: TGCGCCAGCAGCTTGGGACAGGGAGTCAATGAGCAGTTCTTC
J: TRBJ2-1
V: TRBV5-1
D: TRBD1
size: few